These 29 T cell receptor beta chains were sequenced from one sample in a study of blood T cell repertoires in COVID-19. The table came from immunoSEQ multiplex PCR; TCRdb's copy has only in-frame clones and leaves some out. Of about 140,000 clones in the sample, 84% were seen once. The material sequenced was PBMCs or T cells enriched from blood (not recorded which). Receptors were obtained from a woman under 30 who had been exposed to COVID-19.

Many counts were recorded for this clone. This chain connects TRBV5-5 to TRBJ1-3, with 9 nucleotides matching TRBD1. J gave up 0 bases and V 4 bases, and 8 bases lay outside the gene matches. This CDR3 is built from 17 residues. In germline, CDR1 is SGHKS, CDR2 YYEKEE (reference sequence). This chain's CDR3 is CASSTSGTGISGNTIYF. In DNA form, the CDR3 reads TGTGCCAGCAGCACGTCCGGGACAGGGATCTCTGGAAACACCATATATTTT.

The CDR3 loop is CASSQDASGGYNEQFF. CDR3 coding DNA: TGTGCCAGCAGCCAAGATGCTAGCGGGGGCTACAATGAGCAGTTCTTC. The genes are TRBV3-1 (or the pseudogene TRBV3-2) and TRBJ2-1; 10 bases are a match to TRBD2. CDR3 length equals 16 residues. V dropped 0 bases and J dropped 3; count of bases not matched to a gene: 2. Germline CDR1 reads LGHDT; CDR2 reads YNNKEL (reference sequence).

CDR3 sequence: CASSYAGVSETQYF. As DNA, the CDR3 is TGTGCCAGCAGTTATGCGGGAGTTTCAGAGACCCAGTACTTC. The genes are TRBV7-2 and TRBJ2-5; 7 nucleotides line up with TRBD2. The V segment lost 6 bases and the J segment 4 bases; nucleotides outside the gene matches: 8. The length of the CDR3 is 14 residues. Germline V gene lookup returns CDR1 SGHTA and CDR2 FQGNSA. The entire variable domain, with the rest obtained from reference TRBV7-2 and TRBJ2-5, is as follows: GAGVSQSPSNKVTEKGKDVELRCDPISGHTALYWYRQSLGQGLEFLIYFQGNSAPDKSGLPSDRFSAERTGGSVSTLTIQRTQQEDSAVYLCASSYAGVSETQYFGPGTRLLVL.

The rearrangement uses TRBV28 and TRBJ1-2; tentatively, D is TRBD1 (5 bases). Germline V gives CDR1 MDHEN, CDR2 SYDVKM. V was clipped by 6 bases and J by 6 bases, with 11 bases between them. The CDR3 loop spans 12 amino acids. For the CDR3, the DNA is TGTGCCAGCAGCTGGGGCGTTAATGGCTACACCTTC. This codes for CASSWGVNGYTF.

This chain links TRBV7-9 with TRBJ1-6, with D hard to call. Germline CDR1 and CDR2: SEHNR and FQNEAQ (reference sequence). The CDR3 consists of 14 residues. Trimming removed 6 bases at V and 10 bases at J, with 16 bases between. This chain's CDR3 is CASRTRVKGSPLHF. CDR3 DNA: TGTGCCAGCAGGACGAGGGTTAAAGGATCACCCCTCCACTTT.

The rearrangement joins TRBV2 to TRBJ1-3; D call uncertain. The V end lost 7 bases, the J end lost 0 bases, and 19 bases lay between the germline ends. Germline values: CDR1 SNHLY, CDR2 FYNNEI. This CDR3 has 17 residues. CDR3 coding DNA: TGTGCCAGCACCGGGAGTAGAATACAAAACTCTGGAAACACCATATATTTT. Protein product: CASTGSRIQNSGNTIYF. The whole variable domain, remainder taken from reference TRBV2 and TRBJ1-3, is EPEVTQTPSHQVTQMGQEVILRCVPISNHLYFYWYRQILGQKVEFLVSFYNNEISEKSEIFDDQFSVERPDGSNFTLKIRSTKLEDSAMYFCASTGSRIQNSGNTIYFGEGSWLTVV.

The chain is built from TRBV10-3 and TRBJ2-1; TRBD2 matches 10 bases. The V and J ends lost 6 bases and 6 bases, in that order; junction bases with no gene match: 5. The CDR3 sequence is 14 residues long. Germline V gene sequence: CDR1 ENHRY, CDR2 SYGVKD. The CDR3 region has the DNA TGTGCCATCAGACCAAGCGGGAGGGGCAATGAGCAGTTCTTC. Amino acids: CAIRPSGRGNEQFF.

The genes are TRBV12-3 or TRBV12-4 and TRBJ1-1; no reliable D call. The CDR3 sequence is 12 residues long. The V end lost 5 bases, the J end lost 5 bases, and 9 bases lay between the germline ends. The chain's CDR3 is CASSPRETEAFF. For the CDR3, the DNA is TGTGCCAGCAGTCCGAGGGAGACTGAAGCTTTCTTT.

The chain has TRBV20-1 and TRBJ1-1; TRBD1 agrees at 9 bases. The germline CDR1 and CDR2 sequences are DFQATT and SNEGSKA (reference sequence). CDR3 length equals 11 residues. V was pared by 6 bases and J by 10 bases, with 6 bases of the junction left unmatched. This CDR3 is CSALDRGRAFF. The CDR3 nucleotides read TGCAGTGCCCTCGACAGGGGGAGAGCTTTCTTT.

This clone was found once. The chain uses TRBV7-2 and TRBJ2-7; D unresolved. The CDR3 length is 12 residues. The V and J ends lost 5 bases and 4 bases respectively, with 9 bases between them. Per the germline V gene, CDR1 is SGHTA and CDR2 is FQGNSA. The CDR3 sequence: CASSPRYYEQYF. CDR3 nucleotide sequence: TGTGCCAGCAGCCCACGGTATTACGAGCAGTACTTC. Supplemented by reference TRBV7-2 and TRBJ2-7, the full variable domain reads GAGVSQSPSNKVTEKGKDVELRCDPISGHTALYWYRQSLGQGLEFLIYFQGNSAPDKSGLPSDRFSAERTGGSVSTLTIQRTQQEDSAVYLCASSPRYYEQYFGPGTRLTVT.

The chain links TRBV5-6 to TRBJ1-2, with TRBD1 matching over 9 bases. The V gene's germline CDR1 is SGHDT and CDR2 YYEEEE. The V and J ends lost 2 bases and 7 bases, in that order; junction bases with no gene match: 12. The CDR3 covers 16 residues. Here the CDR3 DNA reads TGTGCCAGCAGCTTTGCCGGGACAGGGATGGGGGGTGGCTACACCTTC. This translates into CASSFAGTGMGGGYTF. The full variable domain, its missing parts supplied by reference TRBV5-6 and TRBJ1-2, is DAGVTQSPTHLIKTRGQQVTLRCSPKSGHDTVSWYQQALGQGPQFIFQYYEEEERQRGNFPDRFSGHQFPNYSSELNVNALLLGDSALYLCASSFAGTGMGGGYTFGSGTRLTVV.

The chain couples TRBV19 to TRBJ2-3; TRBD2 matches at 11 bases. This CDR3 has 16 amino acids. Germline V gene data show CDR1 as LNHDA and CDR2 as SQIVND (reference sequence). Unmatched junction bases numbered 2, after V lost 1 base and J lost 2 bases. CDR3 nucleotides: TGTGCCAGTAGTATAGGACTAGCGGGACTCACAGATACGCAGTATTTT. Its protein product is CASSIGLAGLTDTQYF. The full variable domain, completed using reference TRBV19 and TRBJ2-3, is DGGITQSPKYLFRKEGQNVTLSCEQNLNHDAMYWYRQDPGQGLRLIYYSQIVNDFQKGDIAEGYSVSREKKESFPLTVTSAQKNPTAFYLCASSIGLAGLTDTQYFGPGTRLTVL.

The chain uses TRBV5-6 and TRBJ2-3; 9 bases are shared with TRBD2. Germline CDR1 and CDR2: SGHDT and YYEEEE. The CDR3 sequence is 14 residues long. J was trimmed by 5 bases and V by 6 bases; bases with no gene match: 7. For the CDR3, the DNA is TGTGCCAGCACCCTCGGACTAGCGCGAGATACGCAGTATTTT. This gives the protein CASTLGLARDTQYF. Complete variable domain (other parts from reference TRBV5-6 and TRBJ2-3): DAGVTQSPTHLIKTRGQQVTLRCSPKSGHDTVSWYQQALGQGPQFIFQYYEEEERQRGNFPDRFSGHQFPNYSSELNVNALLLGDSALYLCASTLGLARDTQYFGPGTRLTVL.

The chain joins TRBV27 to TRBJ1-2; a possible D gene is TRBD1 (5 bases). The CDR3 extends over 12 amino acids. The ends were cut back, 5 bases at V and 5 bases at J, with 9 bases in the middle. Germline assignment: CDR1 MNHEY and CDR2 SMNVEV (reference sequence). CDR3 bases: TGTGCCAGCAGTCGGGACTTGTATGGCTACACCTTC. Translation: CASSRDLYGYTF.

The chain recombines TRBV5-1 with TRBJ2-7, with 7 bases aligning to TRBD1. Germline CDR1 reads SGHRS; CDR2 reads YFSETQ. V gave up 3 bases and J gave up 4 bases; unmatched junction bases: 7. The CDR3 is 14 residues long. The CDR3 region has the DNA TGCGCCAGCAGCTCACAGGGGACCCGGTACGAGCAGTACTTC. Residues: CASSSQGTRYEQYF.

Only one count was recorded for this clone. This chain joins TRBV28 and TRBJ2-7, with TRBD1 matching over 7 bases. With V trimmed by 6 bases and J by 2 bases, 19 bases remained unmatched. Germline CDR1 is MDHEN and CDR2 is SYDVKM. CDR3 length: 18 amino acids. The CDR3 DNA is TGTGCCAGCAGCCCCACTCCCCGGACAGGTCTACGTACCTACGAGCAGTACTTC. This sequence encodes CASSPTPRTGLRTYEQYF.

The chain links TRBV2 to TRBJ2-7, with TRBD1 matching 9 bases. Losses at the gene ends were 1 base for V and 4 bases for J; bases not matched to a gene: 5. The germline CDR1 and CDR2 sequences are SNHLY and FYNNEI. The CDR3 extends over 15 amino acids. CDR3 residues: CASSEVGTGLYEQYF. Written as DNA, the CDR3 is TGTGCCAGCAGTGAAGTTGGGACAGGGTTGTACGAGCAGTACTTC.

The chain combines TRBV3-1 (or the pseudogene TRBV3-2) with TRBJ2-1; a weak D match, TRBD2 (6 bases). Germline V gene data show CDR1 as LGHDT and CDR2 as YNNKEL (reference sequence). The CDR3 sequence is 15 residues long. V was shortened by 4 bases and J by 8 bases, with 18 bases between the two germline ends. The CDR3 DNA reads TGTGCCAGCAGCCGCCGACTAGGGAGTGGGGATGAGCAGTTCTTC. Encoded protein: CASSRRLGSGDEQFF.

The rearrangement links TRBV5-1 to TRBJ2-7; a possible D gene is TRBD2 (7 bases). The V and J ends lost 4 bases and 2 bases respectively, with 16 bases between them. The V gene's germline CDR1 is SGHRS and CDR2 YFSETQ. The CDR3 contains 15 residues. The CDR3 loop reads CASSPAEGGTYEQYF. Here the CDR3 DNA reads TGCGCCAGCAGCCCGGCGGAGGGGGGGACCTACGAGCAGTACTTC.

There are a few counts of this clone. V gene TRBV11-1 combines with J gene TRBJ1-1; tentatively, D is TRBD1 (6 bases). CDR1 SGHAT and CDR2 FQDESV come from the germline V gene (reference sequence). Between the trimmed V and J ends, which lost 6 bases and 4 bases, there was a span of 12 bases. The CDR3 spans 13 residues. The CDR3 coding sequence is TGTGCCAGCAGAGAAAACAGGGCCACTGAAGCTTTCTTT. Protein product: CASRENRATEAFF.

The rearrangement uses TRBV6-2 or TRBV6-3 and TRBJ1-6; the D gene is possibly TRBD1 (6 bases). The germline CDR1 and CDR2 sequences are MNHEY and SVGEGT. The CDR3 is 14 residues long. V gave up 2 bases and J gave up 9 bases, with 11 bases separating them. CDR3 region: CASSYGGSSSPLHF. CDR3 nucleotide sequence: TGTGCCAGCAGTTACGGGGGCAGCTCTTCACCCCTCCACTTT.

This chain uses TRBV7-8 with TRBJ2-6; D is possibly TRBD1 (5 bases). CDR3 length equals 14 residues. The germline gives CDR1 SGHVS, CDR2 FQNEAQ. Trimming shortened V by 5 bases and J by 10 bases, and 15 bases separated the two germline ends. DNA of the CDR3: TGTGCCAGCAGCCGGACATCCCCTACGAACGTCCTGACTTTC. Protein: CASSRTSPTNVLTF.

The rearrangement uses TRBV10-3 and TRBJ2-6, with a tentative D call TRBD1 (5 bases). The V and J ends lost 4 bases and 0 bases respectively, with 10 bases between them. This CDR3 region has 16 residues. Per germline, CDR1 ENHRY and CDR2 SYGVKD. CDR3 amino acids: CAISGQNYSGANVLTF. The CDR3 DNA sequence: TGTGCCATCAGTGGACAGAATTACTCTGGGGCCAACGTCCTGACTTTC.

The chain's CDR3 is CASSTYKPAGVGETQYF. CDR3 in DNA: TGTGCCAGCAGCACTTATAAACCAGCGGGAGTAGGAGAGACCCAGTACTTC. This chain joins TRBV9 and TRBJ2-5; 8 nucleotides align to TRBD2. The CDR3 consists of 17 residues. The germline CDR1 and CDR2 sequences are SGDLS and YYNGEE. Trimming at V came to 4 bases and at J to 4 bases, leaving 15 bases not matched to a gene.

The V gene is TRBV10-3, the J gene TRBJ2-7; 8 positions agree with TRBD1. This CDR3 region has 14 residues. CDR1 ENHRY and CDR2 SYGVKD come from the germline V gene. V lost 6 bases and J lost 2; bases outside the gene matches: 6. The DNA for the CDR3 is TGTGCCATCAGGGGACAGGAAGGTACCTACGAGCAGTACTTC. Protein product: CAIRGQEGTYEQYF.

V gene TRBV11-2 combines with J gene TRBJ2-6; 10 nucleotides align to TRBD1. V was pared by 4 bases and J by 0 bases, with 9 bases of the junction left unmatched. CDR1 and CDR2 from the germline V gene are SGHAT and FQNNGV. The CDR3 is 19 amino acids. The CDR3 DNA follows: TGTGCCAGCAGCTCGTCCGGGACAGGGGTTAACTCTGGGGCCAACGTCCTGACTTTC. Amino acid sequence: CASSSSGTGVNSGANVLTF.

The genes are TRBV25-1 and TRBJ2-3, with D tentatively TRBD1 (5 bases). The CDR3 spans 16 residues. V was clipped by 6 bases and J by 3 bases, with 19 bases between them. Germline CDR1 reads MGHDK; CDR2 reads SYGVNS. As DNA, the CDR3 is TGTGCCAGCAGAGGTATAACAGGCCGACCGACAGATACGCAGTATTTT. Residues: CASRGITGRPTDTQYF.

In DNA, the CDR3 is TGTGCCAGCAGTGTTTCCGAACTGAGCAACAATGAGCAGTTCTTC. Translating it yields CASSVSELSNNEQFF. This chain connects TRBV2 to TRBJ2-1; D not resolved. Per germline, CDR1 SNHLY and CDR2 FYNNEI. The CDR3 contains 15 residues. The V end was cut by 4 bases, the J end by 5 bases, with 15 bases between. Combining the CDR3 with reference TRBV2 and TRBJ2-1 gives the whole variable domain EPEVTQTPSHQVTQMGQEVILRCVPISNHLYFYWYRQILGQKVEFLVSFYNNEISEKSEIFDDQFSVERPDGSNFTLKIRSTKLEDSAMYFCASSVSELSNNEQFFGPGTRLTVL.

This CDR3 is CASSSTGTAGNTIYF. DNA of the CDR3: TGTGCCAGCAGTTCTACAGGGACCGCCGGAAACACCATATATTTT. This chain connects TRBV6-5 to TRBJ1-3; weak D call: TRBD1 (6 bases). CDR3 length: 15 residues. From germline, CDR1 is MNHEY and CDR2 SVGAGI. Trimming took off 4 bases at V and 4 bases at J, with 14 bases between the two ends.